These 20 T cell receptor beta chains originate from one sample sequenced in a study of T cell clusters in autoimmune cytopenias. TRB amplification used 250 ng of peripheral blood genomic DNA. TRB was amplified by touch-down multiplex PCR, primer pools A and B combined. TCRdb re-called the multiplex PCR reads, yielding one record per CDR3 amino acid sequence without DNA. The sample holds more than 6,000 distinct CDR3 sequences. The same data also contributed to another study, on T cell repertoires in aging, cancer and after chemotherapy.

The specimen sequenced was peripheral blood. The receptors here all came from a human donor in good health.

CDR3 in amino acids: CASSFEGGNYEQYF. The rearrangement joins TRBV6-6 to TRBJ2-7; absent DNA, TCRdb's TRBD1 call cannot be checked. Germline assignment: CDR1 MNHNY and CDR2 SVGAGI (reference sequence). The CDR3 extends over 14 amino acids.

This chain connects TRBV6-5 to TRBJ2-2; TCRdb's D gene call, TRBD1, goes unchecked for lack of DNA. The CDR3 has 17 amino acids. Germline V CDR1 and CDR2: MNHEY, SVGAGI. CDR3 protein: CASSWTGGLENTGELFF.

Frequency places this clonotype as medium-sized. The V gene is TRBV30, the J gene TRBJ2-7. The CDR3 contains 12 residues. The germline CDR1 and CDR2 sequences are GTSNPN and SVGIG (reference sequence). The CDR3 loop is CAWSGYKGEQYF.

This clonotype is called medium-sized based on its frequency. The V and J genes are TRBV7-9 and TRBJ2-2; TCRdb's assignment of TRBD1 cannot be checked, as there is no DNA. Germline V gives CDR1 SEHNR, CDR2 FQNEAQ (reference sequence). This CDR3 is built from 15 residues. The CDR3 protein is CASSFPGTVNGELFF.

This sequence joins TRBV7-9 and TRBJ2-7; TCRdb's D call, TRBD1, is unchecked because there is no DNA. The CDR3 has 15 amino acids. Per the germline V gene, CDR1 is SEHNR and CDR2 is FQNEAQ (reference sequence). The CDR3 region is CASSGAGTATYEQYF. Drawing the rest from reference TRBV7-9 and TRBJ2-7, the complete variable domain is DTGVSQNPRHKITKRGQNVTFRCDPISEHNRLYWYRQTLGQGPEFLTYFQNEAQLEKSRLLSDRFSAERPKGSFSTLEIQRTEQGDSAMYLCASSGAGTATYEQYFGPGTRLTVT.

The chain joins TRBV4-3 to TRBJ1-6; there is no DNA to check the TCRdb D call of TRBD1. This CDR3 is built from 13 residues. The V gene's germline CDR1 is LGHNA and CDR2 YSLEER. This CDR3 is CASSQDTPSPLHF.

The CDR3 loop is CASSSLPGADTQYF. The chain recombines TRBV7-2 with TRBJ2-3; TCRdb lists TRBD1, though no DNA is available to test this call. Germline V gene data show CDR1 as SGHTA and CDR2 as FQGNSA. CDR3 length: 14 residues.

This clonotype ranks as medium-sized in terms of frequency. J is TRBJ2-3 and V is TRBV27; TCRdb proposes TRBD2, but this gene call is untestable without DNA. The CDR3 runs 15 residues. Germline loops: CDR1 MNHEY, CDR2 SMNVEV (reference sequence). CDR3 sequence: CASSQGLATTDTQYF.

The V gene is TRBV4-3, the J gene TRBJ1-2. Germline V gene sequence: CDR1 LGHNA, CDR2 YSLEER. This CDR3 is 13 amino acids long. CDR3 sequence: CASSLSSTYGYTF.

The rearrangement joins TRBV7-9 to TRBJ1-1; without DNA, the TCRdb call of TRBD1 cannot be checked. There are 15 residues in the CDR3. Germline loops: CDR1 SEHNR, CDR2 FQNEAQ (reference sequence). The CDR3 spells CASSPGGEGGTEAFF.

The V gene is TRBV20-1, the J gene TRBJ2-7; TCRdb gives TRBD1 as the D gene, but with no DNA this cannot be confirmed. This CDR3 is 14 amino acids long. The germline V gene encodes CDR1 DFQATT and CDR2 SNEGSKA (reference sequence). The CDR3 sequence is CSAKDRGRSYEQYF.

The CDR3 here is CASSLAPSSTDTQYF. J is TRBJ2-3 and V is TRBV5-1. CDR1 is SGHRS and CDR2 is YFSETQ in the germline V gene. This CDR3 region has 15 residues.

The gene calls are TRBV19 and TRBJ1-5; with no DNA, the TCRdb D assignment of TRBD1 cannot be verified. Germline loops: CDR1 LNHDA, CDR2 SQIVND (reference sequence). The CDR3 is 17 amino acids. CDR3: CASSRDGTGVYNQPQHF.

According to its frequency, this clonotype is medium-sized. The chain joins TRBV19 to TRBJ2-3; TCRdb's D call of TRBD1 is untestable without DNA. The germline CDR1 and CDR2 sequences are LNHDA and SQIVND (reference sequence). CDR3 length equals 14 residues. CDR3 loop: CASSIRASVDTQYF.

The J gene is TRBJ1-1, the V gene TRBV6-5; TCRdb returns TRBD1, unconfirmable since there is no DNA. The germline gives CDR1 MNHEY, CDR2 SVGAGI. The CDR3 is 15 amino acids. CDR3: CASRLNRDSNTEAFF.

This clonotype is labeled medium-sized based on frequency. The gene calls are TRBV30 and TRBJ2-1; the D call from TCRdb, TRBD2, cannot be confirmed without DNA. The CDR3 runs to 13 residues. Germline V gene lookup returns CDR1 GTSNPN and CDR2 SVGIG (reference sequence). CDR3 amino acids: CAWANSGSGEQFF.

Its frequency marks this clonotype as medium-sized. The rearrangement links TRBV6-5 to TRBJ2-7; TCRdb indicates TRBD1, and absent DNA this call remains unverified. CDR1 and CDR2 from the germline V gene are MNHEY and SVGAGI. The CDR3 is 15 residues long. CDR3 residues: CASSYRGQGAYEQYF.

This clonotype is classed as medium-sized by frequency. The chain links TRBV6-5 to TRBJ2-1; TCRdb picks TRBD2, but there is no DNA to check that call. Germline V gives CDR1 MNHEY, CDR2 SVGAGI. The CDR3 is 15 amino acids. CDR3: CASSAGTSGYNEQFF.

V is TRBV6-5 and J is TRBJ1-4; the TRBD1 assignment by TCRdb is unverifiable without DNA. The CDR3 is 17 residues long. The germline V gene encodes CDR1 MNHEY and CDR2 SVGAGI. The CDR3 spells CASSLGGRPATNEKLFF.

This chain uses TRBV7-2 with TRBJ2-3. This CDR3 has 15 residues. In germline, CDR1 is SGHTA, CDR2 FQGNSA. CDR3 loop: CASSNAGASTDTQYF.